The 23 T cell receptor beta chains below come from one sample, sequenced in a study of shared clonotypes between healthy human individuals. Sequenced by immunoSEQ multiplex PCR; TCRdb stores in-frame clones only, minus some. The sample holds 2 million to 2.5 million clones, about 92% seen once. Material for sequencing was naive CD4+ T cells from PBMCs. Subset: CD45RA+ positively selected. The receptors come from a man aged 18 to 35 in good health. Some clones in this sample may be carry-over from other donors' samples.

A word on this clone: Other DNA sequences within the sample encode an identical CDR3. CDR3 residues: CASSFSASSYNEQFF. The CDR3, as DNA: TGTGCCAGCAGCTTTTCGGCTAGCTCCTACAATGAGCAGTTCTTC. The chain recombines TRBV7-2 with TRBJ2-1; no clear D gene. CDR3 size: 15 residues. The germline CDR1 and CDR2 sequences are SGHTA and FQGNSA. V was shortened by 3 bases and J by 0 bases, with 9 bases between the two germline ends.

This clone turned up a few times. V gene TRBV27 combines with J gene TRBJ1-1; D is perhaps TRBD1 (5 bases). The V gene's germline CDR1 is MNHEY and CDR2 SMNVEV (reference sequence). V was shortened by 6 bases and J by 3 bases, with 14 bases between the two germline ends. The length of the CDR3 is 14 residues. For the CDR3, the DNA is TGTGCCAGCAGGCGAACTGGGACGGACACTGAAGCTTTCTTT. Protein product: CASRRTGTDTEAFF.

The rearrangement uses TRBV18 and TRBJ1-2; no clear D. The CDR3 spans 13 residues. Trimming took off 3 bases at V and 6 bases at J, with 11 bases between the two ends. The V gene's germline CDR1 is KGHSH and CDR2 LQKENI. In DNA form, the CDR3 reads TGTGCCAGCTCACCTGCATCACGGAATGGCTACACCTTC. Translation gives CASSPASRNGYTF.

V usage is TRBV28 and J usage is TRBJ2-7, with TRBD2 as a possible D gene (5 bases). The CDR3 consists of 12 residues. V was clipped by 4 bases and J by 8 bases, with 12 bases between them. Germline V CDR1 and CDR2: MDHEN, SYDVKM. As DNA, the CDR3 is TGTGCCAGCAGTTCCCTTGAGGGAAAGCAGTACTTC. Its protein product is CASSSLEGKQYF.

This chain links TRBV30 with TRBJ1-1, with D perhaps matching TRBD1 (5 bases). Germline V gene lookup returns CDR1 GTSNPN and CDR2 SVGIG (reference sequence). The CDR3 loop spans 15 amino acids. V was cut by 0 bases and J by 1 base, with 12 bases left in between. In DNA, the CDR3 is TGTGCCTGGAGTGTTCCGGACATCCGGAACACTGAAGCTTTCTTT. Encoded protein: CAWSVPDIRNTEAFF.

The chain carries TRBV5-5 and TRBJ1-3, with D uncertain. The CDR3 is 14 amino acids. The V end was cut by 2 bases, the J end by 1 base, with 7 bases between. Per the germline V gene, CDR1 is SGHKS and CDR2 is YYEKEE (reference sequence). CDR3: CASSFMGSGNTIYF. The CDR3 DNA reads as TGTGCCAGCAGCTTTATGGGATCTGGAAACACCATATATTTT.

The chain carries TRBV5-1 and TRBJ2-3; possibly TRBD2 for D (6 bases). CDR1 SGHRS and CDR2 YFSETQ come from the germline V gene. The CDR3 consists of 14 residues. The ends were cut back, 4 bases at V and 1 base at J, with 10 bases in the middle. This CDR3 reads CASSPPSGTDTQYF. CDR3 bases: TGCGCCAGCAGCCCCCCTAGCGGCACAGATACGCAGTATTTT.

The V and J genes are TRBV20-1 and TRBJ2-1; D unclear. This CDR3 comprises 9 residues. Germline V gene data show CDR1 as DFQATT and CDR2 as SNEGSKA (reference sequence). This CDR3 is CRGDAPQFF. The CDR3 DNA reads as TGCAGAGGAGATGCACCCCAGTTCTTC.

Here the CDR3 reads CASSEVGGQYF. The DNA of the CDR3 is TGTGCCAGCAGTGAAGTCGGAGGCCAGTACTTC. J is TRBJ2-5 and V is TRBV6-1; perhaps TRBD2 as D (5 bases). The CDR3 totals 11 residues. Trimming pared 1 base from V and 10 bases from J, leaving 7 bases between. CDR1 MNHNS and CDR2 SASEGT come from the germline V gene.

Written as DNA, the CDR3 is TGTGCCAGCAGCTTAGCGCAGAGCGGGAGCTCCTACGAGCAGTACTTC. This gives the protein CASSLAQSGSSYEQYF. V usage is TRBV7-2 and J usage is TRBJ2-7; 8 bases map to TRBD2. The V segment lost 0 bases and the J segment 0 bases; nucleotides outside the gene matches: 4. Germline CDR1 reads SGHTA; CDR2 reads FQGNSA. The CDR3 is 16 residues long.

This clone was detected only a few times. The identical CDR3 is also encoded by other nucleotide sequences in the sample. The J gene is TRBJ1-3, the V gene TRBV6-5, with D unclear. Germline V lookup: CDR1 MNHEY, CDR2 SVGAGI. This CDR3 is built from 14 residues. The V end was cut by 2 bases, the J end by 0 bases, with 5 bases between. CDR3: CASSYGSSGNTIYF. The CDR3 DNA reads as TGTGCCAGCAGTTACGGGAGCTCTGGAAACACCATATATTTT.

As concerns this clone: Other DNA sequences in this specimen translate into the identical CDR3. The V and J genes are TRBV5-1 and TRBJ1-1; D not resolved. Germline-derived CDR1 and CDR2 are SGHRS and YFSETQ. The CDR3 length is 11 residues. V gave up 5 bases and J gave up 8 bases, with 10 bases separating them. The CDR3 sequence: CASSLAGEAFF. CDR3 sequence (DNA): TGCGCCAGCAGTCTCGCCGGGGAAGCTTTCTTT.

This chain links TRBV7-2 with TRBJ2-7, with 8 bases identical to TRBD2. The V and J ends lost 5 bases and 2 bases, in that order; junction bases with no gene match: 2. The V gene's germline CDR1 is SGHTA and CDR2 FQGNSA. This CDR3 has 13 residues. CDR3 in amino acids: CASSRGGTYEQYF. The CDR3 coding sequence is TGTGCCAGCAGCCGGGGGGGAACCTACGAGCAGTACTTC.

This clone has only one observation. The chain combines TRBV2 with TRBJ2-2; D not resolved. V lost 6 bases and J lost 10, with 6 bases in between. The CDR3 consists of 10 residues. Germline loops: CDR1 SNHLY, CDR2 FYNNEI. DNA for the CDR3: TGTGCCAGCAGGGTCAAGGAGCTGTTTTTT. It translates to CASRVKELFF.

In regard to this clone: Other DNA variants within this sample encode the same CDR3. The rearrangement uses TRBV6-5 and TRBJ2-5, with 7 nucleotides matching TRBD1. This CDR3 has 13 amino acids. The ends lost 7 bases at V and 0 bases at J; junction bases unmatched: 2. The germline CDR1 and CDR2 sequences are MNHEY and SVGAGI. The CDR3, as DNA: TGTGCCAGCACCGGGACAGACCAAGAGACCCAGTACTTC. It codes for CASTGTDQETQYF.

This clone was seen once. This chain joins TRBV5-1 and TRBJ2-5, with TRBD1 identical over 7 bases. Germline V gene data show CDR1 as SGHRS and CDR2 as YFSETQ. The J segment lost 5 bases and the V segment lost 4 bases, leaving 11 bases of the junction unmatched. This CDR3 spans 15 amino acids. CDR3 region: CASSLQGEKGETQYF. The DNA for the CDR3 is TGCGCCAGCAGCCTCCAGGGGGAAAAAGGGGAGACCCAGTACTTC.

The J gene is TRBJ2-1, the V gene TRBV18; TRBD2 matches at 10 bases. This CDR3 has 16 amino acids. The trim removed 6 bases at V and 8 bases at J, leaving 13 bases unmatched. Per germline, CDR1 KGHSH and CDR2 LQKENI. CDR3 nucleotide sequence: TGTGCCAGCTCCCTTACAGCGGGAGGGCTGGTTGATGAGCAGTTCTTC. Translation gives CASSLTAGGLVDEQFF. The entire variable domain, with the rest obtained from reference TRBV18 and TRBJ2-1, is as follows: NAGVMQNPRHLVRRRGQEARLRCSPMKGHSHVYWYRQLPEEGLKFMVYLQKENIIDESGMPKERFSAEFPKEGPSILRIQQVVRGDSAAYFCASSLTAGGLVDEQFFGPGTRLTVL.

The chain combines TRBV5-1 with TRBJ2-7, with 9 bases that match TRBD1. CDR1 is SGHRS, CDR2 YFSETQ, per germline. Trimming at V came to 4 bases and at J to 4 bases, leaving 6 bases not matched to a gene. The CDR3 runs 14 residues. The CDR3 region is CASSERDRAYEQYF. The DNA of the CDR3 is TGCGCCAGCAGCGAGCGGGACAGGGCTTACGAGCAGTACTTC.

CDR3 sequence (DNA): TGTGCCAGCAGCCGAAGAGCGGACAGGGCTTTCTATGGCTACACCTTC. It is translated as CASSRRADRAFYGYTF. The chain employs TRBV7-8 and TRBJ1-2, with 8 bases lining up with TRBD1. Trimming removed 5 bases from V and 4 bases from J; junction bases left unmatched: 12. The length of the CDR3 is 16 residues. CDR1 is SGHVS, CDR2 FQNEAQ, per germline. The full variable domain, rest sourced from reference TRBV7-8 and TRBJ1-2, is GAGVSQSPRYKVAKRGQDVALRCDPISGHVSLFWYQQALGQGPEFLTYFQNEAQLDKSGLPSDRFFAERPEGSVSTLKIQRTQQEDSAVYLCASSRRADRAFYGYTFGSGTRLTVV.

V gene TRBV7-2 combines with J gene TRBJ1-1; TRBD1 is a possible D gene (5 bases). The CDR3 has 15 residues. Germline CDR1 is SGHTA and CDR2 is FQGNSA. Trimming pared 3 bases from V and 0 bases from J, leaving 11 bases between. The DNA for the CDR3 is TGTGCCAGCAGCTTGTTAGGACACATGAACACTGAAGCTTTCTTT. This gives the protein CASSLLGHMNTEAFF.

The chain employs TRBV4-1 and TRBJ2-7; 14 bases are a match to TRBD2. With V trimmed by 4 bases and J by 6 bases, 5 bases remained unmatched. Germline CDR1 MGHRA, CDR2 YSYEKL. The CDR3 totals 15 residues. DNA of the CDR3: TGCGCCAGCAGCCTCTCCGGGACTAGCGGGAGCGAGCAGTACTTC. The encoded protein is CASSLSGTSGSEQYF.

The chain is built from TRBV4-1 and TRBJ2-7; 9 nucleotides match TRBD2. V lost 1 base, J lost 3 bases, and 4 bases stayed unmatched. Germline V lookup: CDR1 MGHRA, CDR2 YSYEKL. The length of the CDR3 is 15 residues. CDR3 in amino acids: CASSQVVTSGYEQYF. The DNA for the CDR3 is TGCGCCAGCAGCCAAGTCGTGACTAGCGGCTACGAGCAGTACTTC.

This chain links TRBV15 with TRBJ1-1, with 8 bases that match TRBD1. Germline CDR1 and CDR2: LNHNV and YYDKDF (reference sequence). V lost 3 bases, J lost 0 bases, and 9 bases stayed unmatched. This CDR3 is 17 amino acids long. CDR3 loop: CATSRGTGKTLNTEAFF. CDR3 bases: TGTGCCACCAGCAGGGGGACAGGCAAGACCCTGAACACTGAAGCTTTCTTT.